A selection of T cell receptor beta chains follows, all from one sample in a study of blood T cell repertoires in COVID-19. Clones were read by immunoSEQ multiplex PCR, and TCRdb kept only the in-frame ones, dropping some. This sample has approximately 160,000 clones, with around 82% found just once. Sequences were obtained from peripheral blood. The receptors shown here come from a man in his 60s who had recovered from COVID-19. The CDR3 runs from the conserved cysteine through the conserved F or W. The order of the fields is CDR3 length, J gene, V gene, clone size, D gene, CDR3 protein, CDR3 DNA. D genes are given only for firm matches. Some rows have no size entry. The others give once, few or many, or a class for an expanded clone.

len: 17; j_gene: TRBJ2-7; v_gene: TRBV4-1; abundance: NA; d_gene: NA; CDR3aa: CASSQVNMGILTGEQYF; CDR3nt: TGCGCCAGCAGCCAAGTTAATATGGGCATCCTCACGGGGGAGCAGTACTTC
len: 17; j_gene: TRBJ2-3; v_gene: TRBV4-2; abundance: NA; d_gene: NA; CDR3aa: CASSQDSMGGVGDTQYF; CDR3nt: TGTGCCAGCAGCCAAGATAGTATGGGCGGGGTCGGAGATACGCAGTATTTT
len: 14; j_gene: TRBJ1-2; v_gene: TRBV15; abundance: few; d_gene: NA; CDR3aa: CATSSMQGPGGYTF; CDR3nt: TGTGCCACCAGCTCAATGCAGGGGCCCGGTGGCTACACCTTC
len: 14; j_gene: TRBJ2-5; v_gene: TRBV29-1; abundance: NA; d_gene: NA; CDR3aa: CSVSPGHLQETQYF; CDR3nt: TGCAGCGTCAGTCCTGGACACCTTCAAGAGACCCAGTACTTC
len: 16; j_gene: TRBJ2-3; v_gene: TRBV24-1; abundance: NA; d_gene: TRBD1; CDR3aa: CATSDPRQGGTDTQYF; CDR3nt: TGTGCCACCAGTGATCCCAGACAGGGCGGCACAGATACGCAGTATTTT
len: 15; j_gene: TRBJ1-1; v_gene: TRBV2; abundance: NA; d_gene: TRBD1; CDR3aa: CASSPTQGDNTEAFF; CDR3nt: TGTGCCAGCAGTCCCACACAGGGGGATAATACTGAAGCTTTCTTT
len: 15; j_gene: TRBJ2-7; v_gene: TRBV10-3; abundance: NA; d_gene: TRBD2; CDR3aa: CAISEIAGGPYEQYF; CDR3nt: TGTGCCATCAGTGAGATAGCGGGGGGGCCCTACGAGCAGTACTTC
len: 16; j_gene: TRBJ2-5; v_gene: TRBV7-9; abundance: NA; d_gene: NA; CDR3aa: CASSSDRRMVQETQYF; CDR3nt: TGTGCCAGCAGCTCGGACAGACGAATGGTTCAAGAGACCCAGTACTTC
len: 15; j_gene: TRBJ1-2; v_gene: TRBV29-1; abundance: NA; d_gene: NA; CDR3aa: CSVEDAEGQDYGYTF; CDR3nt: TGCAGCGTTGAAGATGCAGAGGGCCAGGACTATGGCTACACCTTC
len: 14; j_gene: TRBJ2-5; v_gene: TRBV3-1/TRBV3-2; abundance: NA; d_gene: NA; CDR3aa: CASSQGAGLETQYF; CDR3nt: TGTGCCAGCAGCCAAGGGGCGGGGTTGGAGACCCAGTACTTC
len: 18; j_gene: TRBJ2-2; v_gene: TRBV24-1; abundance: NA; d_gene: TRBD2; CDR3aa: CATSDFKTSGVNTGELFF; CDR3nt: TGTGCCACCAGTGATTTCAAGACTAGCGGGGTCAACACCGGGGAGCTGTTTTTT
len: 15; j_gene: TRBJ1-6; v_gene: TRBV25-1; abundance: few; d_gene: NA; CDR3aa: CASSEGFPRNSPLHF; CDR3nt: TGTGCCAGCAGTGAAGGGTTCCCCAGGAATTCACCCCTCCACTTT
len: 12; j_gene: TRBJ2-7; v_gene: TRBV24-1; abundance: NA; d_gene: NA; CDR3aa: CATSEVGGEQYF; CDR3nt: TGTGCCACCAGTGAGGTAGGCGGGGAGCAGTACTTC
len: 19; j_gene: TRBJ2-1; v_gene: TRBV11-2; abundance: NA; d_gene: TRBD2; CDR3aa: CASSLDPGGLAGLSQRQFF; CDR3nt: TGTGCCAGCAGCTTAGATCCAGGAGGCCTAGCGGGGCTCTCTCAGAGGCAGTTCTTC
len: 14; j_gene: TRBJ1-1; v_gene: TRBV9; abundance: once; d_gene: NA; CDR3aa: CASSVQDANTEAFF; CDR3nt: TGTGCCAGCAGCGTACAGGATGCGAACACTGAAGCTTTCTTT
len: 13; j_gene: TRBJ1-2; v_gene: TRBV10-3; abundance: NA; d_gene: TRBD1; CDR3aa: CAFASGTGGGYTF; CDR3nt: TGTGCCTTTGCGTCCGGGACAGGGGGTGGCTACACCTTC
len: 14; j_gene: TRBJ2-7; v_gene: TRBV6-2/TRBV6-3; abundance: NA; d_gene: TRBD1; CDR3aa: CASSTGTGVYEQYF; CDR3nt: TGTGCCAGCAGCACCGGGACAGGGGTCTACGAGCAGTACTTC
len: 14; j_gene: TRBJ2-2; v_gene: TRBV5-4; abundance: few; d_gene: NA; CDR3aa: CASSSVRDTGELFF; CDR3nt: TGTGCCAGCAGCTCAGTACGGGACACCGGGGAGCTGTTTTTT
len: 14; j_gene: TRBJ1-1; v_gene: TRBV11-3; abundance: NA; d_gene: NA; CDR3aa: CASSRLGENTEAFF; CDR3nt: TGTGCCAGCAGCCGCCTTGGAGAGAATACTGAAGCTTTCTTT
len: 13; j_gene: TRBJ1-5; v_gene: TRBV6-6; abundance: NA; d_gene: NA; CDR3aa: CASSYSGDQPQHF; CDR3nt: TGTGCCAGCAGTTACTCAGGGGATCAGCCCCAGCATTTT
len: 15; j_gene: TRBJ1-1; v_gene: TRBV6-5; abundance: NA; d_gene: TRBD1; CDR3aa: CASSWGDRMNTEAFF; CDR3nt: TGTGCCAGCAGTTGGGGGGACAGGATGAACACTGAAGCTTTCTTT
len: 18; j_gene: TRBJ1-2; v_gene: TRBV14; abundance: NA; d_gene: NA; CDR3aa: CASSQDISGRLANYGYTF; CDR3nt: TGTGCCAGCAGCCAAGATATCTCCGGCAGACTCGCTAACTATGGCTACACCTTC
len: 17; j_gene: TRBJ2-7; v_gene: TRBV5-1; abundance: NA; d_gene: TRBD2; CDR3aa: CASSLALAGGRYYEQYF; CDR3nt: TGCGCCAGCAGCTTGGCGCTAGCGGGGGGGCGATACTACGAGCAGTACTTC
len: 14; j_gene: TRBJ1-6; v_gene: TRBV9; abundance: NA; d_gene: NA; CDR3aa: CASSRRAEESPLHF; CDR3nt: TGTGCCAGCAGCCGCCGTGCGGAGGAGTCACCCCTCCACTTT
len: 15; j_gene: TRBJ2-2; v_gene: TRBV18; abundance: NA; d_gene: NA; CDR3aa: CASSPPGWNTGELFF; CDR3nt: TGTGCCAGCTCACCACCCGGGTGGAACACCGGGGAGCTGTTTTTT
len: 14; j_gene: TRBJ1-1; v_gene: TRBV5-1; abundance: many; d_gene: TRBD1; CDR3aa: CASSTGQAETEAFF; CDR3nt: TGCGCCAGCAGCACCGGACAGGCCGAGACTGAAGCTTTCTTT
len: 13; j_gene: TRBJ1-1; v_gene: TRBV6-4; abundance: NA; d_gene: NA; CDR3aa: CASSAHENTEAFF; CDR3nt: TGTGCCAGCAGTGCACACGAGAACACTGAAGCTTTCTTT
len: 15; j_gene: TRBJ1-2; v_gene: TRBV11-2; abundance: NA; d_gene: NA; CDR3aa: CASSLGSGQGYGYTF; CDR3nt: TGTGCCAGCAGCTTAGGGTCGGGCCAGGGTTACGGCTACACCTTC
len: 15; j_gene: TRBJ1-2; v_gene: TRBV9; abundance: NA; d_gene: TRBD1; CDR3aa: CASSVGTGFSYGYTF; CDR3nt: TGTGCCAGCAGCGTAGGGACAGGGTTTAGCTATGGCTACACCTTC
len: 18; j_gene: TRBJ2-2; v_gene: TRBV4-3; abundance: few; d_gene: TRBD2; CDR3aa: CASSQEGPSGGNTGELFF; CDR3nt: TGCGCCAGCAGCCAAGAAGGCCCTAGCGGGGGGAACACCGGGGAGCTGTTTTTT
len: 14; j_gene: TRBJ2-7; v_gene: TRBV7-2; abundance: NA; d_gene: TRBD2; CDR3aa: CASSGSGGYYEQYF; CDR3nt: TGTGCCAGCAGCGGAAGCGGGGGGTACTACGAGCAGTACTTC
len: 15; j_gene: TRBJ1-2; v_gene: TRBV6-1; abundance: NA; d_gene: NA; CDR3aa: CASSEALGQGYGYTF; CDR3nt: TGTGCCAGCAGTGAAGCACTCGGGCAGGGCTATGGCTACACCTTC
len: 13; j_gene: TRBJ2-3; v_gene: TRBV11-3; abundance: NA; d_gene: NA; CDR3aa: CASSLEGGYTQYF; CDR3nt: TGTGCCAGCAGCTTAGAGGGGGGATATACGCAGTATTTT
len: 14; j_gene: TRBJ1-1; v_gene: TRBV5-6; abundance: NA; d_gene: NA; CDR3aa: CASSLGAGNAEAFF; CDR3nt: TGTGCCAGCAGCTTGGGGGCAGGGAACGCTGAAGCTTTCTTT
len: 13; j_gene: TRBJ1-2; v_gene: TRBV5-4; abundance: NA; d_gene: NA; CDR3aa: CASSLSASYGYTF; CDR3nt: TGTGCCAGCAGCTTGAGTGCCAGCTATGGCTACACCTTC
len: 13; j_gene: TRBJ2-4; v_gene: TRBV6-5; abundance: NA; d_gene: TRBD1; CDR3aa: CASSRTGGDIQYF; CDR3nt: TGTGCCAGCAGTCGGACAGGGGGGGACATTCAGTACTTC
len: 13; j_gene: TRBJ2-2; v_gene: TRBV19; abundance: NA; d_gene: TRBD1; CDR3aa: CASLLQGHGELFF; CDR3nt: TGTGCCAGCCTTCTACAGGGGCACGGGGAGCTGTTTTTT
len: 16; j_gene: TRBJ1-1; v_gene: TRBV4-3; abundance: NA; d_gene: NA; CDR3aa: CASSQSPDTMNTEAFF; CDR3nt: TGCGCCAGCAGCCAATCGCCTGACACAATGAACACTGAAGCTTTCTTT
len: 13; j_gene: TRBJ1-1; v_gene: TRBV2; abundance: few; d_gene: NA; CDR3aa: CASSLPQDTEAFF; CDR3nt: TGTGCCAGCAGTCTCCCACAGGACACTGAAGCTTTCTTT
len: 18; j_gene: TRBJ2-7; v_gene: TRBV5-1; abundance: NA; d_gene: TRBD1; CDR3aa: CASSLIAGGVSILGEQYF; CDR3nt: TGCGCCAGCAGCTTGATCGCAGGGGGCGTGAGTATTTTGGGCGAGCAGTACTTC
len: 14; j_gene: TRBJ1-5; v_gene: TRBV3-1/TRBV3-2; abundance: NA; d_gene: NA; CDR3aa: CASSQGLVSQPQHF; CDR3nt: TGTGCCAGCAGCCAAGGTCTGGTCAGTCAGCCCCAGCATTTT